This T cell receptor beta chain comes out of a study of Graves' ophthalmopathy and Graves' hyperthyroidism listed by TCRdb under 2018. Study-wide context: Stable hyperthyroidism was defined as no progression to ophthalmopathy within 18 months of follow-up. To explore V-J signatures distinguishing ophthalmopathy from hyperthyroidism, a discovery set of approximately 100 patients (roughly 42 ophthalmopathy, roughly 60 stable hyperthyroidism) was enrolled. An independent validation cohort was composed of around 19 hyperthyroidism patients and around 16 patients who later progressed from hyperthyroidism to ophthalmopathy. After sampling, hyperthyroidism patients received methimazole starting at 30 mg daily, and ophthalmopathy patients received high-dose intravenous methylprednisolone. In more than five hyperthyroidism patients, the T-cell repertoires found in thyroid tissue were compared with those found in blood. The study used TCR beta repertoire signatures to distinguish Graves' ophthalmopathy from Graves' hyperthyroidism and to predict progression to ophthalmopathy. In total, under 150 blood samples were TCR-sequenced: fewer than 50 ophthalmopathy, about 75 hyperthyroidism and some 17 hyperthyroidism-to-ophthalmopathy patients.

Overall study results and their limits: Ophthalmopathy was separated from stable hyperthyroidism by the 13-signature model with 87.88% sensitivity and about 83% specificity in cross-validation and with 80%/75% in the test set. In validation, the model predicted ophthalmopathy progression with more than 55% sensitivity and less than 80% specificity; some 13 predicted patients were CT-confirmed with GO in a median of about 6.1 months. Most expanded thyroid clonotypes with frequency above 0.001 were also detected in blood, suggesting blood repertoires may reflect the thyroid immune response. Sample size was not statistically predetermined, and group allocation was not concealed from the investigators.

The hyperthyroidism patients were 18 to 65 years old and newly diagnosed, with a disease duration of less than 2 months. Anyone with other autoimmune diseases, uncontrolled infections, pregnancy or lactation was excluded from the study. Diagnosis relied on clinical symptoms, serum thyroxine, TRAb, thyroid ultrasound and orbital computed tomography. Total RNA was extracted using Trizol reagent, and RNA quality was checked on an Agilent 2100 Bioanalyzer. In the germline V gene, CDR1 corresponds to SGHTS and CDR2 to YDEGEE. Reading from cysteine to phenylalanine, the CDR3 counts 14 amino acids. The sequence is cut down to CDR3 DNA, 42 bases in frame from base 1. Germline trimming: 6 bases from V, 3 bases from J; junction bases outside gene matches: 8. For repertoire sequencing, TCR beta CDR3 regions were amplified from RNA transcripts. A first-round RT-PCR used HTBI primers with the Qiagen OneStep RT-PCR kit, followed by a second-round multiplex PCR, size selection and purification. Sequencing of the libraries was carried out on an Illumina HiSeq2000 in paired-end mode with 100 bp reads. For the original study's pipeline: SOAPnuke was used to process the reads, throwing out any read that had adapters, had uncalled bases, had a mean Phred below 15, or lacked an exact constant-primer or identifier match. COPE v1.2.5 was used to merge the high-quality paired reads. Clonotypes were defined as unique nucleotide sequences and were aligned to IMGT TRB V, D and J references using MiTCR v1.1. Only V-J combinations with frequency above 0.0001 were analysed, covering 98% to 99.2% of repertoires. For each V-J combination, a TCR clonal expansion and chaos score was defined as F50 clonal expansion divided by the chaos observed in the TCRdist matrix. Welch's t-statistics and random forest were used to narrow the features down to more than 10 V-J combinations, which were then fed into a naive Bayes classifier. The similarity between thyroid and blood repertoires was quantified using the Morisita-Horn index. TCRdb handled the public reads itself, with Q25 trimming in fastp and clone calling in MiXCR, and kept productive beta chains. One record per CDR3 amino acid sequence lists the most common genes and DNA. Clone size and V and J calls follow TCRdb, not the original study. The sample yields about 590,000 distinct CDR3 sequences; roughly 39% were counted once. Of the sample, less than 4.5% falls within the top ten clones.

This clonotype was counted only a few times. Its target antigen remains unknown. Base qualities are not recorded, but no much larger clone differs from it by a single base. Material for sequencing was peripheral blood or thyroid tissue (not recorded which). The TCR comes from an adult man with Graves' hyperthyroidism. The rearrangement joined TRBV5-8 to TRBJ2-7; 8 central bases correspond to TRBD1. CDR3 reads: CASNFGQGYYEQYF. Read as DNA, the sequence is TGTGCCAGCAACTTCGGACAGGGTTACTACGAGCAGTACTTC.